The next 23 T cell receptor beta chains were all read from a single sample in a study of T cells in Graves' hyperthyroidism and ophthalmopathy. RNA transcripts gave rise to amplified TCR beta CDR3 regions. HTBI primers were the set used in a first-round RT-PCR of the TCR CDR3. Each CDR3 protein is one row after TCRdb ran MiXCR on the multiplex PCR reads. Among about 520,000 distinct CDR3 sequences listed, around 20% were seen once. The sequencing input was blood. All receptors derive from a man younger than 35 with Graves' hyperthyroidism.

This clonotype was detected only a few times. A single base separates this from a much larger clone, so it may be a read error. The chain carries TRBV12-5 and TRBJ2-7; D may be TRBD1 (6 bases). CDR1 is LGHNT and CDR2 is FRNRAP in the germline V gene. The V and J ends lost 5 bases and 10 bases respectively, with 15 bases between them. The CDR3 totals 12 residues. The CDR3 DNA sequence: TGTGCTAGTGGTGGGGGCAGTTGGGACCAGTACTTC. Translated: CASGGGSWDQYF.

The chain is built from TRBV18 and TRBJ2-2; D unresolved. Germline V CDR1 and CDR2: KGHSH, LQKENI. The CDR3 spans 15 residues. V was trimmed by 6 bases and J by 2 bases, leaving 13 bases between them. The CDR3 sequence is CASSLLDGNTGELFF. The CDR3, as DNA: TGTGCCAGCTCCCTACTGGACGGAAACACCGGGGAGCTGTTTTTT.

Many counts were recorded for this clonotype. This CDR3 is CAISEVNYGYTF. The DNA of the CDR3 is TGTGCCATCAGTGAAGTAAACTATGGCTACACCTTC. The chain is built from TRBV10-3 and TRBJ1-2; D is uncertain. Trimming removed 3 bases at V and 2 bases at J, with 4 bases between. This CDR3 comprises 12 residues. Per the germline V gene, CDR1 is ENHRY and CDR2 is SYGVKD.

The CDR3 loop reads CAWSVGTSAYNEQFF. DNA for the CDR3: TGTGCCTGGAGTGTAGGGACTAGCGCCTACAATGAGCAGTTCTTC. The chain combines TRBV30 with TRBJ2-1; 10 bases fit TRBD2. V lost 0 bases and J lost 2; bases outside the gene matches: 1. Per the germline V gene, CDR1 is GTSNPN and CDR2 is SVGIG (reference sequence). The length of the CDR3 is 15 residues.

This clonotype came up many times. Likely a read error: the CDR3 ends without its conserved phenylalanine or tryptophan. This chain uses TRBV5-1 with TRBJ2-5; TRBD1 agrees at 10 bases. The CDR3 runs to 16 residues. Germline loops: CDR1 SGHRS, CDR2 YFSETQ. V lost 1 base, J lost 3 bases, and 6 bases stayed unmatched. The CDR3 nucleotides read TGCGCCAGCAGCTTGAATCCCGGGACAGGGGAAGAGACCCAGTACCTC. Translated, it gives CASSLNPGTGEETQYL.

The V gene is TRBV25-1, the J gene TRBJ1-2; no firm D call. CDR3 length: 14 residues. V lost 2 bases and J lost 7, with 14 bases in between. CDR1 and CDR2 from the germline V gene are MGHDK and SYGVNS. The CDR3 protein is CASSETGRVPGYTF. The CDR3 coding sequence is TGTGCCAGCAGTGAAACCGGTAGGGTACCTGGCTACACCTTC.

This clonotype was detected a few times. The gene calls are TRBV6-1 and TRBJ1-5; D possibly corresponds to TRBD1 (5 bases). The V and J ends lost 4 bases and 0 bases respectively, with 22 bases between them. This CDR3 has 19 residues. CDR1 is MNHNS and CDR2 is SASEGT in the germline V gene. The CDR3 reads CASSGTRGLTTFSNQPQHF. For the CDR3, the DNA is TGTGCCAGCAGTGGGACACGGGGCCTAACGACCTTTAGCAATCAGCCCCAGCATTTT.

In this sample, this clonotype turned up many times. The CDR3 region is CASSLRLSNTGELFF. The DNA for the CDR3 is TGTGCCAGCAGTTTACGGCTGTCGAACACCGGGGAGCTGTTTTTT. J is TRBJ2-2 and V is TRBV27; D ambiguous. Germline V gives CDR1 MNHEY, CDR2 SMNVEV (reference sequence). There are 15 residues in the CDR3. Trimming stripped 2 bases from V and 0 bases from J, with 7 bases between.

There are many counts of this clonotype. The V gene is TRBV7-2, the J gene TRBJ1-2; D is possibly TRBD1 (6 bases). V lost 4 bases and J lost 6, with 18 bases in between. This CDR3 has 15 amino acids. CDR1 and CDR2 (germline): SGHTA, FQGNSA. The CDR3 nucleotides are TGTGCCAGCAGCTCGCCCCCTTCAGGGGTGCATGGCTACACCTTC. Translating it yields CASSSPPSGVHGYTF.

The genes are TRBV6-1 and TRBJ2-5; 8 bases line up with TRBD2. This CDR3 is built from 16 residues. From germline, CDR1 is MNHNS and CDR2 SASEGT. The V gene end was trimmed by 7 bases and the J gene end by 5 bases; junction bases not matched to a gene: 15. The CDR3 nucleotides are TGTGCCAGCACTAAAACCCACCGACGGGAGGGGGAGACCCAGTACTTC. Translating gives CASTKTHRREGETQYF.

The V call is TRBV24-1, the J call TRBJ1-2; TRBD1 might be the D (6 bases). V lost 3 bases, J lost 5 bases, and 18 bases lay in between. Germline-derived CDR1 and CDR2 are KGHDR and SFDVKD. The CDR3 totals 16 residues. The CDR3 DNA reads TGTGCCACCAGTGATCCTGACAGGCCCGCTCGGTATGGCTACACCTTC. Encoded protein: CATSDPDRPARYGYTF.

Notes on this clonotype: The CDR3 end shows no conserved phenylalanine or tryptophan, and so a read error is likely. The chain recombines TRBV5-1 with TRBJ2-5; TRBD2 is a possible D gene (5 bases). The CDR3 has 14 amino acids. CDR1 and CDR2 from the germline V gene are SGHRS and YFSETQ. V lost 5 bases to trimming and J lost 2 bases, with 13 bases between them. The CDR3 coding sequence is TGCGCCAGCAGTCCGGGATGGCTTCAAGAGACCCAGTACCTC. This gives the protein CASSPGWLQETQYL.

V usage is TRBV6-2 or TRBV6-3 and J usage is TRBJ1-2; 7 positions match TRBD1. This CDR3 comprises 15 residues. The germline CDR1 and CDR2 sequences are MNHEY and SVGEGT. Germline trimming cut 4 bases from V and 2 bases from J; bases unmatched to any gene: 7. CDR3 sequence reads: CASSLTQGINYGYTF. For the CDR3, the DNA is TGTGCCAGCAGTTTAACACAGGGGATAAACTATGGCTACACCTTC.

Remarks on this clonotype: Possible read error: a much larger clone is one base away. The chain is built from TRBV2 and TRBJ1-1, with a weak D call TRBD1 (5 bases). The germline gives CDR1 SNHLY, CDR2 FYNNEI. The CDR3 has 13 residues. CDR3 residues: CASSAESGTEACF. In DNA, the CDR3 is TGTGCCAGCAGTGCGGAGAGTGGGACTGAAGCTTGCTTT.

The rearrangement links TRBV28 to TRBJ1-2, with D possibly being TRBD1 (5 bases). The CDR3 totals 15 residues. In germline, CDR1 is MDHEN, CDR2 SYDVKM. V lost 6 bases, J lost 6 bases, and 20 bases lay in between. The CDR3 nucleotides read TGTGCCAGCAGCCCCGGGGGTCGGGATGGGAATGGCTACACCTTC. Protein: CASSPGGRDGNGYTF.

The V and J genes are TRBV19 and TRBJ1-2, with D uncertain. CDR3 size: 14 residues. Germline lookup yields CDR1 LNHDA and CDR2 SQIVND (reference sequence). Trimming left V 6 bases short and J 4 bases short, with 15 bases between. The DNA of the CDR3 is TGTGCCAGTAGGTGGAGAGATCAGCCCTATGGCTACACCTTC. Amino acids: CASRWRDQPYGYTF.

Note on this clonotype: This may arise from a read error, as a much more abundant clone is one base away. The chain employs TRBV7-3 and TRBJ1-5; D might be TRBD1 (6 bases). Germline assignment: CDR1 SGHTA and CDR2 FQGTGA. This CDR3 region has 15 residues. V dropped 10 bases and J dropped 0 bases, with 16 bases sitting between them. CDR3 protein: CANLWQGYSNQPQHF. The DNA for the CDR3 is TGTGCCAACCTATGGCAGGGGTATAGCAATCAGCCCCAGCATTTT.

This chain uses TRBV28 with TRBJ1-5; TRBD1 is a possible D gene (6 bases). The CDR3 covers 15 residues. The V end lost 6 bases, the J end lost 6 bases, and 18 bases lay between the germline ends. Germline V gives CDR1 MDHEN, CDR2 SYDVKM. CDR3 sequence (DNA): TGTGCCAGCAGCCGGACCGGACAGTTGGGTCAGCCCCAGCATTTT. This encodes CASSRTGQLGQPQHF.

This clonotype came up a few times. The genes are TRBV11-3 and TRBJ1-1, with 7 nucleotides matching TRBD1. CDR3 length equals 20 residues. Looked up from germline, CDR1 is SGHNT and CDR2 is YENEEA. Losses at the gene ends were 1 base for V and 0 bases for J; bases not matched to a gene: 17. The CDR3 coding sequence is TGTGCCAGCAGCTTAGTCAGGGGACTCAACAGGGGATCACTGAACACTGAAGCTTTCTTT. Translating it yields CASSLVRGLNRGSLNTEAFF.

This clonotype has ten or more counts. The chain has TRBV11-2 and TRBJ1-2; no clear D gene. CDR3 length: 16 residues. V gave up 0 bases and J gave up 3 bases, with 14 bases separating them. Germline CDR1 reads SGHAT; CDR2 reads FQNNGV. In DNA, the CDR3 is TGTGCCAGCAGCTTAGATCCCTTAGCTCTTGACTATGGCTACACCTTC. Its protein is CASSLDPLALDYGYTF.

CDR3 coding DNA: TGTGCCACCCTGGAGGGGCTAACAGATACGCAGTATTTT. It is translated as CATLEGLTDTQYF. The chain combines TRBV19 with TRBJ2-3, with D tentatively TRBD2 (6 bases). The germline V gene has CDR1 LNHDA and CDR2 SQIVND (reference sequence). V lost 10 bases, J lost 3 bases, and 14 bases lay in between. The CDR3 loop spans 13 amino acids.

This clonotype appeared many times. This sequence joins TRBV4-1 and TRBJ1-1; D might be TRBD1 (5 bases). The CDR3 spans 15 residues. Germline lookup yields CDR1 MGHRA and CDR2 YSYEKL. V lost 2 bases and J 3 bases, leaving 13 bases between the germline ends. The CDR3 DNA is TGCGCCAGCAGCCAATTGCTGGGGCGCGACACTGAAGCTTTCTTT. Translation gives CASSQLLGRDTEAFF.

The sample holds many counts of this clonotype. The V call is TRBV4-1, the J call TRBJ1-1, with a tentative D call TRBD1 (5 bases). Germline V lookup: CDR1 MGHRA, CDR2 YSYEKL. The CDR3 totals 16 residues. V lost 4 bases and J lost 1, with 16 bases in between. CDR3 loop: CASSLPRGGSNTEAFF. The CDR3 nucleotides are TGCGCCAGCAGCCTTCCACGCGGGGGATCGAACACTGAAGCTTTCTTT.